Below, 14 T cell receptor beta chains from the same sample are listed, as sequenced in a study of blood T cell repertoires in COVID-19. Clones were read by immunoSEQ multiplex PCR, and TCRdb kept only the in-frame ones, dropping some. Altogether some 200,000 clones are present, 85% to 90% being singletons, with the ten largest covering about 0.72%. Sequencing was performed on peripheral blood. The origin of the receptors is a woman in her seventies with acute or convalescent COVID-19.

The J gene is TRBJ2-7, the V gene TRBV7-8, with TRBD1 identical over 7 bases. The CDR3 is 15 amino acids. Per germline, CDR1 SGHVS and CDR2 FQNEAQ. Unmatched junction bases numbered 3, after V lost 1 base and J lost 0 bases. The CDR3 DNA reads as TGTGCCAGCAGCTTAGTTAGGGACAGCTCCTACGAGCAGTACTTC. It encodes CASSLVRDSSYEQYF.

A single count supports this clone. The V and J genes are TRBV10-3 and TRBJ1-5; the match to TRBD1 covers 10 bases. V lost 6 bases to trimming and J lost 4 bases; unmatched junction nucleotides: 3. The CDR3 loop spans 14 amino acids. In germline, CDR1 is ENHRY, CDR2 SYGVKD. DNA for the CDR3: TGTGCCATCAGCAGGGACAGGGGAAATCAGCCCCAGCATTTT. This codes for CAISRDRGNQPQHF.

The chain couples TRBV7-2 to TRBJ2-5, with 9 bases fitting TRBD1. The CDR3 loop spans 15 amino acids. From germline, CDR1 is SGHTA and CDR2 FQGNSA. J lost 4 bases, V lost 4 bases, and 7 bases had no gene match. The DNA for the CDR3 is TGTGCCAGCAGCTCGGGACAGGGAGGGGGAGAGACCCAGTACTTC. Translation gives CASSSGQGGGETQYF.

The CDR3 DNA follows: TGTGCCAGCTCACCAACCGGGACAGAATATGGCTACACCTTC. Translation: CASSPTGTEYGYTF. The gene calls are TRBV18 and TRBJ1-2; TRBD1 matches 7 bases. J was trimmed by 5 bases and V by 2 bases; bases with no gene match: 5. Per germline, CDR1 KGHSH and CDR2 LQKENI. This CDR3 comprises 14 residues. The full variable domain, rest sourced from reference TRBV18 and TRBJ1-2, is NAGVMQNPRHLVRRRGQEARLRCSPMKGHSHVYWYRQLPEEGLKFMVYLQKENIIDESGMPKERFSAEFPKEGPSILRIQQVVRGDSAAYFCASSPTGTEYGYTFGSGTRLTVV.

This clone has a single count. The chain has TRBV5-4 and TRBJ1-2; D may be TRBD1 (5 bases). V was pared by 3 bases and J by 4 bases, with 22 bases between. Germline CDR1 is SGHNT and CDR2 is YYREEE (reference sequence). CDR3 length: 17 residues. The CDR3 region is CASSWAGRRAKGYGYTF. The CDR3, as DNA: TGTGCCAGCAGCTGGGCGGGACGGAGGGCCAAGGGCTATGGCTACACCTTC. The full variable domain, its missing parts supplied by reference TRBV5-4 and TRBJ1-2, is ETGVTQSPTHLIKTRGQQVTLRCSSQSGHNTVSWYQQALGQGPQFIFQYYREEENGRGNFPPRFSGLQFPNYSSELNVNALELDDSALYLCASSWAGRRAKGYGYTFGSGTRLTVV.

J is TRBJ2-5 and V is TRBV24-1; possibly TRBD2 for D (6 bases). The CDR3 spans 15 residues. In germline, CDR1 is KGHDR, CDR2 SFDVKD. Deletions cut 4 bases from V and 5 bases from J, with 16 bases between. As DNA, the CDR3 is TGTGCCACCAGTGAGGGAGGTACGGGGTGGGAGACCCAGTACTTC. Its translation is CATSEGGTGWETQYF.

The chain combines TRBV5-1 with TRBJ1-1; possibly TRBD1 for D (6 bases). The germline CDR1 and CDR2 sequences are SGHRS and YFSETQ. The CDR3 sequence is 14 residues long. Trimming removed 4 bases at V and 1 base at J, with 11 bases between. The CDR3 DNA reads TGCGCCAGCAGCACGGGACACCCGAACACTGAAGCTTTCTTT. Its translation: CASSTGHPNTEAFF.

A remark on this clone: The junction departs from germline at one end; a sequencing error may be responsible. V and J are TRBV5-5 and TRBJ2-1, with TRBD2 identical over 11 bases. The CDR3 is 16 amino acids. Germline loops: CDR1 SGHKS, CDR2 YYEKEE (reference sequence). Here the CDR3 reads CASSLALAGGYNEQFF. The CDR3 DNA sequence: TGTGCCAGCAGTTTGGCCCTAGCGGGGGGATACAATGAGCAGTTCTTC.

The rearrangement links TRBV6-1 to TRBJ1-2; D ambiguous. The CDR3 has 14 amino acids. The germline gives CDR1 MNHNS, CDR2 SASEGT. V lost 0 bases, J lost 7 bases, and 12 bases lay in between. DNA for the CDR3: TGTGCCAGCAGTGAAGCTGGGGAGGGCTTTGGCTACACCTTC. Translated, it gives CASSEAGEGFGYTF.

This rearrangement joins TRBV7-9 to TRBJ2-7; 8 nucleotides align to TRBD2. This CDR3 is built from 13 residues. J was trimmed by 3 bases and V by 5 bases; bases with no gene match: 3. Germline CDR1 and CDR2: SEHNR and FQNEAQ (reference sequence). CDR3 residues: CASSHSGSYEQYF. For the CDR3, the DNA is TGTGCCAGCAGCCACAGCGGGAGCTACGAGCAGTACTTC.

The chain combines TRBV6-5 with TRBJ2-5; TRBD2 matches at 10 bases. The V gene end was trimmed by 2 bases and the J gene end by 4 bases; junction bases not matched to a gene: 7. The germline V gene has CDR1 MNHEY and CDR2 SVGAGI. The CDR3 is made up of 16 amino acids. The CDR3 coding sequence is TGTGCCAGCAGTTACCAGAGGCTAGCGGGAGCAGAGACCCAGTACTTC. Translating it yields CASSYQRLAGAETQYF.

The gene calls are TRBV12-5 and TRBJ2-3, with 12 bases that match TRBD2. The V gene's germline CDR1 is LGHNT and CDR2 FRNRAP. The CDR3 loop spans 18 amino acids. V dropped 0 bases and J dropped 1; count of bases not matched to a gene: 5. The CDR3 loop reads CASGLVILAGGGTDTQYF. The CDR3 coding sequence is TGTGCTAGTGGTTTGGTAATTCTAGCGGGGGGGGGCACAGATACGCAGTATTTT.

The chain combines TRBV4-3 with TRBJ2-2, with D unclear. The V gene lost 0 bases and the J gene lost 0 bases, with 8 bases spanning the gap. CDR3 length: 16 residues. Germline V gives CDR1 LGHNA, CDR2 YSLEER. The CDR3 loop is CASSQEVGSNTGELFF. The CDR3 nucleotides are TGCGCCAGCAGCCAAGAGGTCGGTTCGAACACCGGGGAGCTGTTTTTT.

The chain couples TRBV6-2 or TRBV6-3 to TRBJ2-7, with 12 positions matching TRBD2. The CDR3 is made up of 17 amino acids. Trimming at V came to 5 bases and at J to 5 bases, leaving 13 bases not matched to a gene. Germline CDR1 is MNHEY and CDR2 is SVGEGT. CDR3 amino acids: CASSALAGGPGRNEQYF. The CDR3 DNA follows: TGTGCCAGCAGTGCGCTAGCGGGAGGGCCGGGAAGGAACGAGCAGTACTTC.